Shown below are 14 T cell receptor beta chains from a single sample sequenced in a study of blood T cells in healthy people across ages. A sample-barcoded 5' primer and a J-beta primer mix were used in a second PCR of roughly 6 to 12 cycles. TCRdb reprocessed the 5' RACE reads with MiXCR, giving one entry per CDR3 protein. The data hold roughly 800,000 distinct CDR3 sequences, with about 55% observed a single time. Sequences were obtained from blood. These receptors originate from an older man in good health.

The chain uses TRBV20-1 and TRBJ2-1; TRBD1 matches at 9 bases. The CDR3 runs 15 residues. Germline values: CDR1 DFQATT, CDR2 SNEGSKA (reference sequence). J was trimmed by 7 bases and V by 0 bases; bases with no gene match: 7. In nucleotides, the CDR3 is TGCAGTGCTAGAGATCCGGGACAGGGTAGGAATGAGCAGTTCTTC. Translated: CSARDPGQGRNEQFF.

The chain joins TRBV6-1 to TRBJ2-3; TRBD1 matches at 9 bases. The length of the CDR3 is 15 residues. With 7 bases clipped from V and 14 bases from J, the junction kept 19 bases outside the gene matches. CDR1 and CDR2 from the germline V gene are MNHNS and SASEGT. CDR3 DNA: TGTGCCAGCAATTGGGACAGGGAAAAGCACAGATACGCGTATTTT. Translating gives CASNWDREKHRYAYF.

V gene TRBV4-2 combines with J gene TRBJ2-3, with TRBD2 matching 13 bases. The CDR3 contains 16 residues. Trimming took 4 bases from V and 4 from J; bases not matched to a gene: 5. Germline CDR1 reads LGHNA; CDR2 reads YNFKEQ. CDR3 amino acids: CASSLWTSGSPDTQYF. In nucleotides, the CDR3 is TGTGCCAGCAGCCTCTGGACTAGCGGGAGCCCAGATACGCAGTATTTT.

CDR3 sequence (DNA): TGTGCCAGCGGGCGGGAGCCGGACGGGGAGCTGTTTTTT. Protein sequence: CASGREPDGELFF. The rearrangement uses TRBV5-6 and TRBJ2-2, with 7 positions matching TRBD2. The length of the CDR3 is 13 residues. V shed 7 bases, J shed 7 bases, and the junction held 7 bases outside the gene matches. Germline V gene data show CDR1 as SGHDT and CDR2 as YYEEEE.

Only a few counts were recorded for this clonotype. The V gene is TRBV5-5, the J gene TRBJ2-5; 10 bases are a match to TRBD1. The V segment lost 4 bases and the J segment 4 bases; nucleotides outside the gene matches: 4. Germline CDR1 is SGHKS and CDR2 is YYEKEE (reference sequence). CDR3 size: 14 residues. CDR3 amino acids: CASSRDRGRETQYF. The CDR3 nucleotides are TGTGCCAGCAGCAGGGACAGGGGCAGAGAGACCCAGTACTTC.

The chain has TRBV24-1 and TRBJ2-1; 8 bases are shared with TRBD1. CDR3 length equals 15 residues. With V trimmed by 3 bases and J by 10 bases, 10 bases remained unmatched. Germline CDR1 is KGHDR and CDR2 is SFDVKD. The CDR3 loop reads CATSDAQPGTGEQFF. The CDR3 bases are TGTGCCACCAGTGATGCGCAACCCGGGACAGGAGAGCAGTTCTTC.

The gene calls are TRBV25-1 and TRBJ2-1; D remains unclear. Germline CDR1 MGHDK, CDR2 SYGVNS. There are 14 residues in the CDR3. The ends were cut back, 4 bases at V and 8 bases at J, with 15 bases in the middle. Here the CDR3 reads CASSGSGSSHEQFF. The CDR3 coding sequence is TGTGCCAGCAGTGGGTCGGGCAGCAGCCATGAGCAGTTCTTC.

This clonotype was seen only a few times. V and J are TRBV5-1 and TRBJ2-1, with 8 bases aligning to TRBD2. In germline, CDR1 is SGHRS, CDR2 YFSETQ. This CDR3 has 16 residues. V shed 5 bases, J shed 8 bases, and the junction held 15 bases outside the gene matches. The CDR3: CASSHQPGLGADEQFF. In DNA, the CDR3 is TGCGCCAGCAGTCACCAGCCGGGACTAGGGGCCGATGAGCAGTTCTTC. The full variable domain, rest sourced from reference TRBV5-1 and TRBJ2-1, is KAGVTQTPRYLIKTRGQQVTLSCSPISGHRSVSWYQQTPGQGLQFLFEYFSETQRNKGNFPGRFSGRQFSNSRSEMNVSTLELGDSALYLCASSHQPGLGADEQFFGPGTRLTVL.

In its sample, this clonotype was seen a few times. The J gene is TRBJ2-4, the V gene TRBV7-2, with TRBD2 as a possible D gene (7 bases). CDR1 SGHTA and CDR2 FQGNSA come from the germline V gene. The CDR3 runs 14 residues. The V end lost 1 base, the J end lost 8 bases, and 12 bases lay between the germline ends. The CDR3 coding sequence is TGTGCCAGCAGCTTAGGTGGGGGGGCGGACATTCAGTACTTC. It encodes CASSLGGGADIQYF.

The chain joins TRBV7-2 to TRBJ1-2, with TRBD1 matching 12 bases. The CDR3 sequence is 14 residues long. J was trimmed by 8 bases and V by 5 bases; bases with no gene match: 6. Germline assignment: CDR1 SGHTA and CDR2 FQGNSA. The CDR3 here is CASSAGQGARGYTF. In DNA, the CDR3 is TGTGCCAGCAGCGCGGGACAGGGGGCGCGGGGCTACACCTTC.

This chain's CDR3 is CASSHLAGGKNTGELFF. The CDR3 DNA reads as TGTGCCAGCAGCCACCTAGCGGGAGGGAAAAACACCGGGGAGCTGTTTTTT. The chain carries TRBV3-1 and TRBJ2-2, with 12 bases fitting TRBD2. V trimming: 3 bases; J trimming: 2 bases; junction bases outside the gene matches: 4. There are 17 residues in the CDR3. Per germline, CDR1 LGHDT and CDR2 YNNKEL (reference sequence).

This chain uses TRBV7-8 with TRBJ2-3; TRBD2 might be the D (6 bases). CDR1 and CDR2 from the germline V gene are SGHVS and FQNEAQ. Trimming shortened V by 0 bases and J by 1 base, and 11 bases separated the two germline ends. The CDR3 runs to 16 residues. The CDR3 DNA reads as TGTGCCAGCAGCTTAGCATCGGGGGTGGGCACAGATACGCAGTATTTT. Translation: CASSLASGVGTDTQYF.

The J gene is TRBJ2-2, the V gene TRBV28; TRBD2 might be the D (6 bases). V shed 7 bases and J shed 0 bases, with 12 bases lying between them. Germline V gives CDR1 MDHEN, CDR2 SYDVKM. The CDR3 contains 15 residues. Written as DNA, the CDR3 is TGTGCCAGCACCCCCGGGACTGCGAACACCGGGGAGCTGTTTTTT. Protein sequence: CASTPGTANTGELFF.

The genes are TRBV3-1 and TRBJ2-5; D gene uncertain. V was trimmed by 3 bases and J by 11 bases, leaving 13 bases between them. This CDR3 contains 12 residues. The germline V gene has CDR1 LGHDT and CDR2 YNNKEL (reference sequence). The CDR3 spells CASSHRPYGQYF. CDR3 DNA: TGTGCCAGCAGCCACCGCCCCTACGGGCAGTACTTC.